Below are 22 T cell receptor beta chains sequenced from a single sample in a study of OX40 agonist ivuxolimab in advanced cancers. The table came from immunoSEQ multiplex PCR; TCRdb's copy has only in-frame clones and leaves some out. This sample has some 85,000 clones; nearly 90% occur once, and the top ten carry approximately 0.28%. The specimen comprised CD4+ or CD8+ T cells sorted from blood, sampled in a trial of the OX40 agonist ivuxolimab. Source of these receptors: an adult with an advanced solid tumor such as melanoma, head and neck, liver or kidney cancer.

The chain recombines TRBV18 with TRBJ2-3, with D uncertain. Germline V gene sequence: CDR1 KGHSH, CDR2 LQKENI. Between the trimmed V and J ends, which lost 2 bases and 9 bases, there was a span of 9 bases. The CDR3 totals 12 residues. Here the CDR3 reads CASSPGVGTQYF. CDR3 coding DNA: TGTGCCAGCTCACCAGGGGTCGGAACGCAGTATTTT.

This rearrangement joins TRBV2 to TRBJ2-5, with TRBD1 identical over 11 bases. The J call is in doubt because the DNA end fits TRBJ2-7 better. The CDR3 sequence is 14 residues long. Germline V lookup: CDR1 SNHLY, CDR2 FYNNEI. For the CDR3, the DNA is TGTGCCAGCAGTGTGGACAGGGGGCCGGGCGAGCAGTACTTC. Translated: CASSVDRGPGEQYF.

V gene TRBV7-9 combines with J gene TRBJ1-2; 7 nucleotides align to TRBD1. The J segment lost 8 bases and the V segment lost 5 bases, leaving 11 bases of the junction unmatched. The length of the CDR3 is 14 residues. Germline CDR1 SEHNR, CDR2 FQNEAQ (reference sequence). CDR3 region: CASSPTPDRVGYTF. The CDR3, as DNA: TGTGCCAGCAGCCCAACCCCCGACAGGGTCGGCTACACCTTC.

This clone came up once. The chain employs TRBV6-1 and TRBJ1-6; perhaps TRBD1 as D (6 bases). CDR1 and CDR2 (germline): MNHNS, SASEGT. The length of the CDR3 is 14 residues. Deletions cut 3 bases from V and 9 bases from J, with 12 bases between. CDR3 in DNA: TGTGCCAGCAGTGAGGGGGCGCATTCTTCACCCCTCCACTTT. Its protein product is CASSEGAHSSPLHF.

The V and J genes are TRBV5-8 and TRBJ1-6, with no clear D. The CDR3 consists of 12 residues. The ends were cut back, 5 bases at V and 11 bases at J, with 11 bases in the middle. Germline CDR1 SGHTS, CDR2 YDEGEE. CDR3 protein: CASSHREAPLHF. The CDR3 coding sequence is TGTGCCAGCAGTCACCGGGAGGCACCCCTCCACTTT.

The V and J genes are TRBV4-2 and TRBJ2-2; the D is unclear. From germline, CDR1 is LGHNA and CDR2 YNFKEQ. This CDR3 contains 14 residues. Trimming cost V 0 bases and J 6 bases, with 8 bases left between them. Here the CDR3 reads CASSQDLAPGELFF. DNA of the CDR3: TGTGCCAGCAGCCAAGATTTGGCCCCCGGGGAGCTGTTTTTT.

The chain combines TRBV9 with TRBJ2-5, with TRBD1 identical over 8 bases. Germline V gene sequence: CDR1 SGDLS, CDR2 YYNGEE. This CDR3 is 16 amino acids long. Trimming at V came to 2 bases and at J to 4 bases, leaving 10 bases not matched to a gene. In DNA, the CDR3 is TGTGCCAGCAGCGTGAGTCCTGGACAGGGAGTAGAGACCCAGTACTTC. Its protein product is CASSVSPGQGVETQYF.

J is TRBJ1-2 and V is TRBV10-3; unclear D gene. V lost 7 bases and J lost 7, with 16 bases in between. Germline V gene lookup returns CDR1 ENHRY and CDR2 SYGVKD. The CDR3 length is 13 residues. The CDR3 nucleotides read TGTGCCATCACCCCGGGTGAGGAGAGTGGCTACACCTTC. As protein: CAITPGEESGYTF.

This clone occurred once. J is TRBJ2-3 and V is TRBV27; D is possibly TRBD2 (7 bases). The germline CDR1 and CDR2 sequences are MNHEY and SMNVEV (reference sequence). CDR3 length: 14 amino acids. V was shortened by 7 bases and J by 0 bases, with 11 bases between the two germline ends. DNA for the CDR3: TGTGCCAGCAAGGGGGGGCACAGCACAGATACGCAGTATTTT. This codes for CASKGGHSTDTQYF.

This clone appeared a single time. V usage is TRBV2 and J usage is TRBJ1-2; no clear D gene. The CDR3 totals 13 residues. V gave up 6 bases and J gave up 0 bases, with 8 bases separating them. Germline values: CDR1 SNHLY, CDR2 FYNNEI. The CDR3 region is CASRATSNYGYTF. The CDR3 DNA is TGTGCCAGCAGGGCTACATCTAACTATGGCTACACCTTC.

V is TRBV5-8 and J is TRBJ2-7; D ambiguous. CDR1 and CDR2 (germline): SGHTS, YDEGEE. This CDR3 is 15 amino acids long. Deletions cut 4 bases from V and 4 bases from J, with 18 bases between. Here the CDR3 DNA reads TGTGCCAGCAGCATCACAGCTTCCCCCTGGTACGAGCAGTACTTC. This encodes CASSITASPWYEQYF.

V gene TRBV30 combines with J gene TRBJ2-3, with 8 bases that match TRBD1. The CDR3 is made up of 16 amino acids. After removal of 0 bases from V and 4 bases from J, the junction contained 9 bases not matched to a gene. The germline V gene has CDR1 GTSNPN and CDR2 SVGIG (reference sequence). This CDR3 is CAWSVRTGKIADTQYF. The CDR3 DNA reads TGTGCCTGGAGTGTTCGGACAGGGAAGATTGCAGATACGCAGTATTTT.

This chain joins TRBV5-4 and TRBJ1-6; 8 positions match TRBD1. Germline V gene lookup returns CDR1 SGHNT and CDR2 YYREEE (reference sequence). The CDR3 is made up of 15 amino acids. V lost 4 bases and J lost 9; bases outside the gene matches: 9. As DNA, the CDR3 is TGTGCCAGCAGCACCGGACAGGGAAAGGGTTCACCCCTCCACTTT. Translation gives CASSTGQGKGSPLHF.

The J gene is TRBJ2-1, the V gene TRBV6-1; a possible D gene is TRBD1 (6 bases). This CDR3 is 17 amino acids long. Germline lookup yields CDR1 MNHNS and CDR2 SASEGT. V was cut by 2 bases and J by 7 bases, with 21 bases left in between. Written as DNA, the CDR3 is TGTGCCAGCAGTGAAAGGAGTTCGGACAGTTCGCGGAATGAGCAGTTCTTC. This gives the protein CASSERSSDSSRNEQFF.

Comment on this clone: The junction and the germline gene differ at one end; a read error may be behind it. CDR3 sequence: CASRLGIGLAGGKDTQYF. The CDR3 region has the DNA TGTGCCAGCAGGTTAGGGATCGGACTAGCGGGGGGTAAAGATACGCAGTATTTT. The chain recombines TRBV11-2 with TRBJ2-3, with 14 positions matching TRBD2. The CDR3 sequence is 18 residues long. The germline CDR1 and CDR2 sequences are SGHAT and FQNNGV.

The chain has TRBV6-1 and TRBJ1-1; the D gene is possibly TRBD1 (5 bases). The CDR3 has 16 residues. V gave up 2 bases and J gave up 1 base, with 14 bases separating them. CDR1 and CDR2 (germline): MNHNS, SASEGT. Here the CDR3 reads CASSEPGEGPNTEAFF. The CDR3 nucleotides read TGTGCCAGCAGTGAACCGGGGGAGGGGCCGAACACTGAAGCTTTCTTT.

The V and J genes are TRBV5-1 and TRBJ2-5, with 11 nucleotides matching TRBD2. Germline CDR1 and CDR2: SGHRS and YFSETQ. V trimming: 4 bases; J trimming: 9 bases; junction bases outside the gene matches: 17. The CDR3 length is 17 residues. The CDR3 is CASSESTSGASAGAQYF. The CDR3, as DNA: TGCGCCAGCAGCGAGTCGACTAGCGGGGCCTCGGCAGGGGCCCAGTACTTC.

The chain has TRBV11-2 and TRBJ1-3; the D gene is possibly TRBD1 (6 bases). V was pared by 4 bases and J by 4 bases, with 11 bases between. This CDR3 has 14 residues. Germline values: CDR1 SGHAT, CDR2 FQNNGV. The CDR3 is CASSWKGGGNTIYF. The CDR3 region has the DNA TGTGCCAGCAGCTGGAAGGGGGGAGGAAACACCATATATTTT.

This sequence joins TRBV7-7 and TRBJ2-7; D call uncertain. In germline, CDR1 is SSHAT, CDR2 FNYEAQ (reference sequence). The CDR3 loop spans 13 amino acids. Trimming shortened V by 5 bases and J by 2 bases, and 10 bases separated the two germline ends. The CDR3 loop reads CASSPLQTYEQYF. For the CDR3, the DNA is TGTGCCAGCAGCCCCCTCCAGACCTACGAGCAGTACTTC.

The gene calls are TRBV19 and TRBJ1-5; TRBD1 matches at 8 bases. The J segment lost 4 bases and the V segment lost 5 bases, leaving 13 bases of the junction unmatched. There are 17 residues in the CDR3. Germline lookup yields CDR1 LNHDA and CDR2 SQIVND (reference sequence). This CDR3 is CASSRRPGTGANQPQHF. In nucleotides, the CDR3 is TGTGCCAGTAGTCGGAGGCCCGGGACAGGAGCTAATCAGCCCCAGCATTTT.

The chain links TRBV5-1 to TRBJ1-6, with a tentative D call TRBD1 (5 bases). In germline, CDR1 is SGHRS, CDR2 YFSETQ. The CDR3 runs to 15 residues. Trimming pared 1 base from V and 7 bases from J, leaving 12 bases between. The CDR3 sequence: CASSLSWTRNSPLHF. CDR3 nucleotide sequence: TGCGCCAGCAGCTTGAGCTGGACACGAAATTCACCCCTCCACTTT.

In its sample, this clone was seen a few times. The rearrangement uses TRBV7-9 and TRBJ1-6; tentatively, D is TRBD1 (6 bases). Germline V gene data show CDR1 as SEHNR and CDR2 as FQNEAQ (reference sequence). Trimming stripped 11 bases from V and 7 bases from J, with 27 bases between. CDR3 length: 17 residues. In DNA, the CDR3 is TGTGCCGGATCTAACCGGAGAGGGGGGAAGACGAATTCACCCCTCCACTTT. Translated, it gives CAGSNRRGGKTNSPLHF. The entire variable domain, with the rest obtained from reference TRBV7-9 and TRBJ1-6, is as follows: DTGVSQNPRHKITKRGQNVTFRCDPISEHNRLYWYRQTLGQGPEFLTYFQNEAQLEKSRLLSDRFSAERPKGSFSTLEIQRTEQGDSAMYLCAGSNRRGGKTNSPLHFGNGTRLTVT.